This TCR beta chain originates from a study of monozygotic twins with cystic fibrosis. In the study overall: Libraries were built from approximately 3 micrograms of fragmented DNA using roughly 14 PCR cycles. Points from the study as a whole: The repertoire was suggested to be naive-dominated, clonality median about 0.0095. In 13 of 16 pairs, V gene usage was closest to the co-twin's.

On this clone: Antigen unknown.

Here immunoSEQ multiplex PCR was the method, and the copy in TCRdb shows in-frame clones only, minus some. Among 36,000 or so clones listed, about 89% were seen once. The CDR3 is made up of 17 amino acids. V was clipped by 3 bases and J by 4 bases; unmatched bases: 7. Germline lookup yields CDR1 SQVTM and CDR2 ANQGSEA. The chain carries TRBV29-1 and TRBJ2-1, with TRBD2 identical over 15 bases. Source material: blood. This TCR came from a boy younger than 10 with cystic fibrosis. CDR3 amino acids: CSVEPGLAGGSYNEQFF. The CDR3 DNA sequence: TGCAGCGTTGAGCCGGGACTAGCGGGGGGATCGTACAATGAGCAGTTCTTC.